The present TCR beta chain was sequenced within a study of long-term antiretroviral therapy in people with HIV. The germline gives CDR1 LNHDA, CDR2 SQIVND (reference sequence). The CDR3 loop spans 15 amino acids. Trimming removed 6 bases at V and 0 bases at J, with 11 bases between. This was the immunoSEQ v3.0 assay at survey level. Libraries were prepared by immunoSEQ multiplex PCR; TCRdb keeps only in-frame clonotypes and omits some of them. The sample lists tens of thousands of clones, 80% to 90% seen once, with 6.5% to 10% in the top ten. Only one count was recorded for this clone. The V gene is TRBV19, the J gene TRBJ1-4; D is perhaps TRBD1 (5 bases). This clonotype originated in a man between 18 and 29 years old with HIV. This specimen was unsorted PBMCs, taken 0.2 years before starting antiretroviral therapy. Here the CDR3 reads CASRPDSTTNEKLFF. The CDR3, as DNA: TGTGCCAGTAGGCCTGACAGTACAACTAATGAAAAACTGTTTTTT.